Presented here are 29 T cell receptor beta chains from one specimen sequenced in a study of blood T cell repertoires in COVID-19 (dated by TCRdb to about 2020). Library method: the immunoSEQ multiplex PCR assay. As stored in TCRdb, this immuneACCESS dataset retains in-frame rearrangements with V and J assigned. A fraction of the clones does not appear; measured against another copy, unresolved V genes explain less than half of the discrepancy, and the remainder lacks a known reason. For this sample there are roughly 99,000 clones; 75% to 95% appear just once. 1% to 1.5% of the sample is in the top ten clones. Sequenced input: peripheral blood. The receptor set was obtained from a woman aged 25 to 39 with acute or convalescent COVID-19.

This chain uses TRBV5-1 with TRBJ1-5; tentatively, D is TRBD1 (6 bases). CDR1 is SGHRS and CDR2 is YFSETQ in the germline V gene. The CDR3 contains 15 residues. Trimming removed 0 bases from V and 4 bases from J, with 11 bases in between. The CDR3, as DNA: TGCGCCAGCAGCTTGGATGGGACAATAAATCAGCCCCAGCATTTT. The encoded protein is CASSLDGTINQPQHF.

The CDR3 bases are TGTGCCAGCAGCCGACAAGCGGGGGACTACGAGCAGTACTTC. Its translation is CASSRQAGDYEQYF. The rearrangement joins TRBV3-1 (or the pseudogene TRBV3-2) to TRBJ2-7; 8 positions match TRBD2. V was pared by 4 bases and J by 3 bases, with 5 bases of the junction left unmatched. Germline V gene sequence: CDR1 LGHDT, CDR2 YNNKEL (reference sequence). The CDR3 consists of 14 residues.

The genes are TRBV9 and TRBJ2-5; 8 nucleotides match TRBD2. Germline CDR1 is SGDLS and CDR2 is YYNGEE. The CDR3 length is 16 residues. Trimming cost V 0 bases and J 5 bases; bases outside gene matches: 9. CDR3 DNA sequence: TGTGCCAGCAGCGTAGACCCGGGAGGGCCCAGGGAGACCCAGTACTTC. Translated: CASSVDPGGPRETQYF.

This chain connects TRBV4-1 to TRBJ2-7; 8 bases line up with TRBD1. Germline values: CDR1 MGHRA, CDR2 YSYEKL. V trimming: 0 bases; J trimming: 3 bases; junction bases outside the gene matches: 13. The length of the CDR3 is 18 residues. CDR3 loop: CASSQERNSGTGGYEQYF. CDR3 in DNA: TGCGCCAGCAGCCAAGAGAGGAACTCCGGGACAGGAGGCTACGAGCAGTACTTC.

This clone was counted a single time. The identical CDR3 is also encoded by other nucleotide sequences in the sample. The V and J genes are TRBV11-2 and TRBJ2-1; 8 nucleotides match TRBD2. Germline CDR1 reads SGHAT; CDR2 reads FQNNGV. There are 14 residues in the CDR3. V trimming: 3 bases; J trimming: 10 bases; junction bases outside the gene matches: 8. CDR3 nucleotide sequence: TGTGCCAGCAGCTTGGACGGGGGGGCGCGAGAGCAGTTCTTC. This codes for CASSLDGGAREQFF.

The V and J genes are TRBV6-2 or TRBV6-3 and TRBJ2-5; D remains ambiguous. Germline V gives CDR1 MNHEY, CDR2 SVGEGT. The CDR3 runs to 13 residues. Deletions cut 2 bases from V and 4 bases from J, with 8 bases between. The CDR3 reads CASSYAPGETQYF. For the CDR3, the DNA is TGTGCCAGCAGTTACGCCCCGGGAGAGACCCAGTACTTC.

The chain recombines TRBV9 with TRBJ1-2; possible D gene TRBD1, 5 bases. The CDR3 is made up of 15 amino acids. Per the germline V gene, CDR1 is SGDLS and CDR2 is YYNGEE. V was shortened by 2 bases and J by 0 bases, with 11 bases between the two germline ends. The CDR3 region has the DNA TGTGCCAGCAGCGTGGGGACGGGAGCTAACTATGGCTACACCTTC. Amino acids: CASSVGTGANYGYTF.

The chain employs TRBV28 and TRBJ2-7, with 11 bases fitting TRBD1. J lost 8 bases, V lost 2 bases, and 8 bases had no gene match. Germline V gives CDR1 MDHEN, CDR2 SYDVKM. CDR3 length equals 15 residues. The CDR3 loop is CASSLPGQGGFQQYF. The CDR3, as DNA: TGTGCCAGCAGTTTACCGGGACAGGGGGGGTTTCAGCAGTACTTC.

The CDR3 DNA reads as TGCGCCAGCAGTCCACGGGACACCTTAGCCAAAAACATTCAGTACTTC. It specifies CASSPRDTLAKNIQYF. The chain links TRBV4-1 to TRBJ2-4; TRBD1 might be the D (6 bases). V gave up 6 bases and J gave up 0 bases, with 15 bases separating them. In germline, CDR1 is MGHRA, CDR2 YSYEKL. The CDR3 has 16 amino acids.

V usage is TRBV30 and J usage is TRBJ1-2; a weak D match, TRBD1 (5 bases). V was shortened by 3 bases and J by 6 bases, with 14 bases between the two germline ends. The germline V gene has CDR1 GTSNPN and CDR2 SVGIG (reference sequence). The CDR3 length is 13 residues. CDR3 sequence reads: CAWSIRQTNGYTF. The CDR3 DNA follows: TGTGCCTGGAGCATTCGACAGACCAATGGCTACACCTTC.

The chain couples TRBV24-1 to TRBJ1-1; TRBD1 is a possible D gene (5 bases). Germline assignment: CDR1 KGHDR and CDR2 SFDVKD. The CDR3 has 12 amino acids. Trimming stripped 11 bases from V and 1 base from J, with 10 bases between. The CDR3: CAKDTRNTEAFF. The CDR3 DNA follows: TGTGCCAAGGACACTCGGAACACTGAAGCTTTCTTT.

The chain uses TRBV27 and TRBJ1-5; 7 bases agree with TRBD1. Germline assignment: CDR1 MNHEY and CDR2 SMNVEV (reference sequence). After removal of 8 bases from V and 5 bases from J, the junction contained 15 bases not matched to a gene. There are 16 residues in the CDR3. CDR3 residues: CASATRGVATHQPQHF. The CDR3 region has the DNA TGTGCCAGCGCCACCAGGGGGGTGGCGACCCATCAGCCCCAGCATTTT.

The chain joins TRBV9 to TRBJ2-2; D possibly corresponds to TRBD2 (5 bases). Between the trimmed V and J ends, which lost 4 bases and 5 bases, there was a span of 12 bases. The germline V gene encodes CDR1 SGDLS and CDR2 YYNGEE. This CDR3 is 14 amino acids long. CDR3 in DNA: TGTGCCAGCAGCCAACGGCTAGCAACCGGGGAGCTGTTTTTT. Its translation is CASSQRLATGELFF.

The rearrangement links TRBV11-2 to TRBJ2-5; weak D call: TRBD2 (5 bases). The CDR3 length is 16 residues. Germline V gives CDR1 SGHAT, CDR2 FQNNGV. With 2 bases removed from V and 5 bases from J, the gap between germline ends came to 18 bases. The CDR3 loop reads CASSLSRSGPRETQYF. The CDR3, as DNA: TGTGCCAGCAGCTTATCACGGAGCGGTCCCAGGGAGACCCAGTACTTC.

This chain links TRBV7-6 with TRBJ2-3; TRBD1 is a possible D gene (6 bases). The germline V gene has CDR1 SGHVS and CDR2 FNYEAQ. The CDR3 runs to 15 residues. Trimming removed 5 bases from V and 0 bases from J, with 12 bases in between. CDR3 nucleotides: TGTGCCAGCAGCCCCAGGGGTCCTAGCACAGATACGCAGTATTTT. Translating it yields CASSPRGPSTDTQYF.

V and J are TRBV28 and TRBJ2-5; 10 bases align to TRBD1. CDR3 length equals 16 residues. With 5 bases clipped from V and 6 bases from J, the junction kept 12 bases outside the gene matches. CDR1 is MDHEN and CDR2 is SYDVKM in the germline V gene. Written as DNA, the CDR3 is TGTGCCAGCAGTCGCCTGACGACAGGGGGCGACAAGACCCAGTACTTC. It is translated as CASSRLTTGGDKTQYF.

This chain links TRBV7-9 with TRBJ1-2; no firm D call. V was trimmed by 5 bases and J by 8 bases, leaving 15 bases between them. This CDR3 contains 13 residues. The V gene's germline CDR1 is SEHNR and CDR2 FQNEAQ (reference sequence). CDR3 sequence reads: CASSRGSGGGYTF. The CDR3, as DNA: TGTGCCAGCAGCCGCGGTTCGGGAGGCGGCTACACCTTC.

The rearrangement uses TRBV5-1 and TRBJ2-7; D is perhaps TRBD1 (6 bases). V lost 2 bases and J lost 1, with 13 bases in between. Germline CDR1 and CDR2: SGHRS and YFSETQ. The CDR3 has 15 residues. In DNA form, the CDR3 reads TGCGCCAGCAGCTTAGGACAGACTTCTTCCTACGAGCAGTACTTC. Residues: CASSLGQTSSYEQYF. Full variable domain (outside the CDR3, taken from reference TRBV5-1 and TRBJ2-7): KAGVTQTPRYLIKTRGQQVTLSCSPISGHRSVSWYQQTPGQGLQFLFEYFSETQRNKGNFPGRFSGRQFSNSRSEMNVSTLELGDSALYLCASSLGQTSSYEQYFGPGTRLTVT.

The CDR3 is CATRDNRGYTF. CDR3 DNA: TGTGCCACCCGGGATAACAGGGGGTACACCTTC. The chain joins TRBV2 to TRBJ1-2, with 8 bases lining up with TRBD1. J lost 11 bases, V lost 10 bases, and 9 bases had no gene match. The CDR3 runs 11 residues. Germline V lookup: CDR1 SNHLY, CDR2 FYNNEI.

V gene TRBV11-3 combines with J gene TRBJ2-2; 8 bases map to TRBD1. In germline, CDR1 is SGHNT, CDR2 YENEEA. V lost 5 bases to trimming and J lost 2 bases; unmatched junction nucleotides: 4. This CDR3 is built from 15 residues. CDR3 DNA sequence: TGTGCCAGCAGCGGGGGACAGGTCAACACCGGGGAGCTGTTTTTT. Translated, it gives CASSGGQVNTGELFF.

This chain connects TRBV12-3 or TRBV12-4 to TRBJ2-1; 7 bases are a match to TRBD2. Unmatched junction bases numbered 6, after V lost 4 bases and J lost 9 bases. The CDR3 consists of 13 residues. CDR3 sequence reads: CASSSASGPEQFF. Written as DNA, the CDR3 is TGTGCCAGCAGTTCGGCTAGCGGACCTGAGCAGTTCTTC.

The chain is built from TRBV11-1 and TRBJ2-3, with D possibly matching TRBD1 (5 bases). Trimming shortened V by 5 bases and J by 1 base, and 13 bases separated the two germline ends. Germline CDR1 SGHAT, CDR2 FQDESV (reference sequence). This CDR3 comprises 15 residues. The CDR3 sequence: CASSLGWGGTDTQYF. CDR3 coding DNA: TGTGCCAGCAGCCTAGGGTGGGGCGGCACAGATACGCAGTATTTT. The whole variable domain, remainder taken from reference TRBV11-1 and TRBJ2-3, is EAEVAQSPRYKITEKSQAVAFWCDPISGHATLYWYRQILGQGPELLVQFQDESVVDDSQLPKDRFSAERLKGVDSTLKIQPAELGDSAMYLCASSLGWGGTDTQYFGPGTRLTVL.

V usage is TRBV7-2 and J usage is TRBJ2-3, with 9 bases that match TRBD2. V lost 1 base to trimming and J lost 4 bases; unmatched junction nucleotides: 6. The CDR3 covers 16 residues. CDR1 and CDR2 (germline): SGHTA, FQGNSA. CDR3 amino acids: CASSLGGRGGSDTQYF. The CDR3 DNA sequence: TGTGCCAGCAGCTTAGGCGGGAGGGGGGGATCAGATACGCAGTATTTT.

This clone came up once. The CDR3 sequence is CASSYINDNSPLHF. CDR3 nucleotides: TGTGCCAGCAGTTACATCAATGATAATTCACCCCTCCACTTT. The V call is TRBV6-2 or TRBV6-3, the J call TRBJ1-6, with no clear D. CDR3 length: 14 amino acids. From germline, CDR1 is MNHEY and CDR2 SVGEGT. V gave up 2 bases and J gave up 5 bases, with 7 bases separating them.

V usage is TRBV12-3 or TRBV12-4 and J usage is TRBJ1-1, with D uncertain. This CDR3 has 12 amino acids. The ends were cut back, 3 bases at V and 5 bases at J, with 7 bases in the middle. The CDR3 DNA reads TGTGCCAGCAGTTTCAGAGGGACTGAAGCTTTCTTT. Encoded protein: CASSFRGTEAFF.

The chain carries TRBV7-2 and TRBJ2-7; 13 nucleotides line up with TRBD2. CDR1 is SGHTA and CDR2 is FQGNSA in the germline V gene. This CDR3 region has 15 residues. With V trimmed by 4 bases and J by 6 bases, 6 bases remained unmatched. The CDR3 is CASSWTSGGPREQYF. Here the CDR3 DNA reads TGTGCCAGCAGCTGGACTAGCGGGGGACCCCGCGAGCAGTACTTC.

The chain uses TRBV29-1 and TRBJ1-1; a weak D match, TRBD1 (6 bases). Germline loops: CDR1 SQVTM, CDR2 ANQGSEA. The germline V and J ends were trimmed by 1 base and 4 bases, with 7 bases remaining between them. CDR3 length: 12 residues. The CDR3 region has the DNA TGCAGCGTTGAAGGAGGGGGCACTGAAGCTTTCTTT. It encodes CSVEGGGTEAFF.

The V gene is TRBV18, the J gene TRBJ1-1; D is possibly TRBD1 (6 bases). The CDR3 totals 13 residues. Trimming shortened V by 2 bases and J by 11 bases, and 15 bases separated the two germline ends. CDR1 is KGHSH and CDR2 is LQKENI in the germline V gene. CDR3 sequence reads: CASSPSAGVVAFF. Written as DNA, the CDR3 is TGTGCCAGCTCACCATCGGCAGGGGTTGTCGCTTTCTTT. Filled out from reference TRBV18 and TRBJ1-1, the complete variable domain reads NAGVMQNPRHLVRRRGQEARLRCSPMKGHSHVYWYRQLPEEGLKFMVYLQKENIIDESGMPKERFSAEFPKEGPSILRIQQVVRGDSAAYFCASSPSAGVVAFFGQGTRLTVV.

V and J are TRBV18 and TRBJ2-5; D is uncertain. CDR3 length equals 15 residues. Germline values: CDR1 KGHSH, CDR2 LQKENI. V gave up 1 base and J gave up 2 bases, with 11 bases separating them. In DNA, the CDR3 is TGTGCCAGCTCACCACAGTTACAGCCACAAGAGACCCAGTACTTC. This codes for CASSPQLQPQETQYF.